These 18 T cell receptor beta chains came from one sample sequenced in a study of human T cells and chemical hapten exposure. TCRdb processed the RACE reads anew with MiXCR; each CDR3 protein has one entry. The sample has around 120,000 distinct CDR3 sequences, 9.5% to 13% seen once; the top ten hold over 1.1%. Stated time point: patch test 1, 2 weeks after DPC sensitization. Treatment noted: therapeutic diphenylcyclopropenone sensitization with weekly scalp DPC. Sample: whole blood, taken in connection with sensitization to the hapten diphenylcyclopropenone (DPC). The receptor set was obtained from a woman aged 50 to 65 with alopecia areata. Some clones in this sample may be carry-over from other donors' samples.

The CDR3 DNA sequence: TGTGCCAGCAGCCAGGGTCTGCGGGATCAGCCCCAGCATTTT. Protein product: CASSQGLRDQPQHF. The genes are TRBV3-1 and TRBJ1-5; D is unresolved. CDR1 LGHDT and CDR2 YNNKEL come from the germline V gene (reference sequence). The CDR3 sequence is 14 residues long. Trimming stripped 3 bases from V and 5 bases from J, with 11 bases between.

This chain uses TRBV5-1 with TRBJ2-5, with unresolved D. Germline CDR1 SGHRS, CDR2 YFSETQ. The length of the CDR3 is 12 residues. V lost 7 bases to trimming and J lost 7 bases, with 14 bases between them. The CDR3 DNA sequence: TGCGCCAGCGGAGTCCCGGCTGGGACCCAGTACTTC. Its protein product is CASGVPAGTQYF.

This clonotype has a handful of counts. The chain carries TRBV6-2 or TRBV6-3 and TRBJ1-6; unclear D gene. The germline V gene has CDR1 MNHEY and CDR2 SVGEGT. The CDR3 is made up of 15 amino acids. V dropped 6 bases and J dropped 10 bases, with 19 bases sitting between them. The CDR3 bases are TGTGCCAGCAGACCGGGCGCAGGCACGGTGTCACCCCTCCACTTT. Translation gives CASRPGAGTVSPLHF.

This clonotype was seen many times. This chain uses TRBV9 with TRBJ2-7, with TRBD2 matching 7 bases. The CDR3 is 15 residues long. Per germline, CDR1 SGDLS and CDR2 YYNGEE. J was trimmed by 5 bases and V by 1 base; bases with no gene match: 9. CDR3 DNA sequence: TGTGCCAGCAGCGTACGGAGCGGGACTCCGAACGAGCAGTACTTC. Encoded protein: CASSVRSGTPNEQYF. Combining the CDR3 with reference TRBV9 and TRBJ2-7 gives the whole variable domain DSGVTQTPKHLITATGQRVTLRCSPRSGDLSVYWYQQSLDQGLQFLIQYYNGEERAKGNILERFSAQQFPDLHSELNLSSLELGDSALYFCASSVRSGTPNEQYFGPGTRLTVT.

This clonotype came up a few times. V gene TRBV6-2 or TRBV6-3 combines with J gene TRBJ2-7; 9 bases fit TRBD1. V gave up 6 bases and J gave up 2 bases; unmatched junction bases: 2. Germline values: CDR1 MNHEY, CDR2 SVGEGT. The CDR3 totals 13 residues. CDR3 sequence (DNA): TGTGCCAGCAGAAGGACAGGGGCCTACGAGCAGTACTTC. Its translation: CASRRTGAYEQYF.

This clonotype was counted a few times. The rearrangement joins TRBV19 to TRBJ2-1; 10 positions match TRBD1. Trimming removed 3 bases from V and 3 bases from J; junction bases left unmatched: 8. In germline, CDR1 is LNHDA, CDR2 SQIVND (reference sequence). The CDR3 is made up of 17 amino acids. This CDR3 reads CASSISEGQGGYNEQFF. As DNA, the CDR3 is TGTGCCAGTAGTATCTCCGAAGGACAGGGGGGCTACAATGAGCAGTTCTTC.

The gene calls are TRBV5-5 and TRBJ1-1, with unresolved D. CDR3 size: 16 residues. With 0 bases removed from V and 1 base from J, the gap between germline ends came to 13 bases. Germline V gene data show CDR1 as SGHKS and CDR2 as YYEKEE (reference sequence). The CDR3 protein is CASSLDSFLQNTEAFF. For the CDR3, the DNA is TGTGCCAGCAGCTTGGACTCGTTTTTGCAGAACACTGAAGCTTTCTTT.

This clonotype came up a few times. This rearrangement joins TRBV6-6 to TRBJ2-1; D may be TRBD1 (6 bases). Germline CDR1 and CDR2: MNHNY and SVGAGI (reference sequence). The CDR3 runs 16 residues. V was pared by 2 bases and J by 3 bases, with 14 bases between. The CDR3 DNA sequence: TGTGCCAGCAGTTACGTGGGACAAAGCCTCTACAATGAGCAGTTCTTC. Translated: CASSYVGQSLYNEQFF.

The CDR3 loop is CSVGAASTDTQYF. The CDR3 DNA is TGCAGCGTAGGGGCGGCTAGCACAGATACGCAGTATTTT. V usage is TRBV29-1 and J usage is TRBJ2-3, with a possible D match to TRBD1 (5 bases). Trimming pared 6 bases from V and 0 bases from J, leaving 10 bases between. The CDR3 totals 13 residues. Germline V gene sequence: CDR1 SQVTM, CDR2 ANQGSEA.

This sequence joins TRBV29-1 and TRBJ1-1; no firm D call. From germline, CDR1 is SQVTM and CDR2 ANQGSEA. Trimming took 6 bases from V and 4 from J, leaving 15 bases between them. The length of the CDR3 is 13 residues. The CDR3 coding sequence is TGCAGCGTCGCTCCTAGACCTCCCACTGAAGCTTTCTTT. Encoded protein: CSVAPRPPTEAFF. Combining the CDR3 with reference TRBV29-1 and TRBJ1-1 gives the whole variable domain SAVISQKPSRDICQRGTSLTIQCQVDSQVTMMFWYRQQPGQSLTLIATANQGSEATYESGFVIDKFPISRPNLTFSTLTVSNMSPEDSSIYLCSVAPRPPTEAFFGQGTRLTVV.

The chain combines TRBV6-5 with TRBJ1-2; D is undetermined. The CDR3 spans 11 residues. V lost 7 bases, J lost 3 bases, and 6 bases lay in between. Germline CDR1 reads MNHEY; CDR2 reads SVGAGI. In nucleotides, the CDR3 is TGTGCCAGCAAGGGTTACTATGGCTACACCTTC. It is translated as CASKGYYGYTF.

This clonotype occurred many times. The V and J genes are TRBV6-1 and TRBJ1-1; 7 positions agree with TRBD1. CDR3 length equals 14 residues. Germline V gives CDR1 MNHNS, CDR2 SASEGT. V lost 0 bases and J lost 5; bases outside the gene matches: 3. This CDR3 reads CASSEAGQLTEAFF. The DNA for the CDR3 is TGTGCCAGCAGTGAAGCGGGACAGTTAACTGAAGCTTTCTTT.

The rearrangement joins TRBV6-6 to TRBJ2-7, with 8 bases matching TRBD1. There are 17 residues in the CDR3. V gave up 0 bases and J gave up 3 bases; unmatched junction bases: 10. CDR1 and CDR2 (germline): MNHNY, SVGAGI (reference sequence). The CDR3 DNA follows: TGTGCCAGCAGTTACTCGGGAGGCGGCAGGGGGCACTACGAGCAGTACTTC. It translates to CASSYSGGGRGHYEQYF.

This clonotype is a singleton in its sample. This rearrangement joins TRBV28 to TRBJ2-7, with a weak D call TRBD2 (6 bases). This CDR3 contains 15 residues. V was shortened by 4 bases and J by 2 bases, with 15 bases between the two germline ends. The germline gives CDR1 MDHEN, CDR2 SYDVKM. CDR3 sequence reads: CASSSRGTGTYEQYF. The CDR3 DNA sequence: TGTGCCAGCAGTTCCCGCGGGACGGGAACCTACGAGCAGTACTTC.

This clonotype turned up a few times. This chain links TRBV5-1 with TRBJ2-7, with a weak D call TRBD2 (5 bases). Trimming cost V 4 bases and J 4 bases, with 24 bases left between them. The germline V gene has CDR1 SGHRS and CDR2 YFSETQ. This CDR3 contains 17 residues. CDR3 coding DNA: TGCGCCAGCAGCCCGGGGAATCTCAACCGACCCTTTTACGAGCAGTACTTC. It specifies CASSPGNLNRPFYEQYF.

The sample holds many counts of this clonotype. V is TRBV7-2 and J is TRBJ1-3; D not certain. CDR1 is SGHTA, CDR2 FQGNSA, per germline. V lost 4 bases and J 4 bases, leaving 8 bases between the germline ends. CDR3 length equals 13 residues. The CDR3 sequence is CASSYMEGNTIYF. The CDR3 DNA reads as TGTGCCAGCAGCTATATGGAGGGAAACACCATATATTTT.

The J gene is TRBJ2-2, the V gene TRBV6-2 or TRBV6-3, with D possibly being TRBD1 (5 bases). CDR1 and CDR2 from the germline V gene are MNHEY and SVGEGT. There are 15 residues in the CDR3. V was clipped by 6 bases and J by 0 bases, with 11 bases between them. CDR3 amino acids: CASSHRTANTGELFF. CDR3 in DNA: TGTGCCAGCAGCCACAGGACCGCGAACACCGGGGAGCTGTTTTTT.

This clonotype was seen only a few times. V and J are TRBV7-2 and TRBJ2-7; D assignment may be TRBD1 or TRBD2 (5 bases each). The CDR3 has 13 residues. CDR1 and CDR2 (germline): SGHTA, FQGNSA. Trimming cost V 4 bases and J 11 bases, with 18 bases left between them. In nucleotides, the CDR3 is TGTGCCAGCAGCTCCCGAAATGAGGGGACGAAGTACTTC. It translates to CASSSRNEGTKYF.